The sample holds one count of the clone carrying this T cell receptor (beta chain). No antigen is known for it. V was pared by 5 bases and J by 0 bases, with 5 bases between. The CDR3 totals 12 residues. The germline V gene has CDR1 MDHEN and CDR2 SYDVKM. Sample treatment: approximately 18 received Ad26.COV2.S at low or high dose, single or two shots; about 5 received placebo; per-sample allocation not given. Day 63 after the first injection of vaccine or placebo was the sampling time. The data originate from a study of Ad26.COV2.S vaccination and SARS-CoV-2 variants. Study context: Doses of Ad26.COV2.S were injected into muscle once or twice, 56 days apart.

Data came from immunoSEQ multiplex PCR; TCRdb stores just in-frame clones and leaves some out. The sample has 440,000 or so clones, less than 95% seen once. The study, taken as a whole, reports: People given the vaccine had a wider spike-specific TCR breadth than placebo recipients did.

This TCR came from a person between 18 and 60 years old who received the Ad26.COV2.S COVID-19 vaccine or a placebo. The sequenced sample was peripheral blood, obtained in a trial of Ad26.COV2.S vaccine versus placebo. The V call is TRBV28, the J call TRBJ2-7; D gene ambiguous. The CDR3 DNA reads as TGTGCCAGCAGTGCGGCCTCCTACGAGCAGTACTTC. This encodes CASSAASYEQYF.